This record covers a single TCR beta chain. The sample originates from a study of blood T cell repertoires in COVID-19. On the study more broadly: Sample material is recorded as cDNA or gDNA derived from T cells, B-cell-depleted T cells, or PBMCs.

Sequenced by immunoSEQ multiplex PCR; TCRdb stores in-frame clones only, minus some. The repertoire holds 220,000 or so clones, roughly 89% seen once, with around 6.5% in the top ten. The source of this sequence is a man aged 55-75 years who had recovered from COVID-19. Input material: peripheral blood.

The chain's CDR3 is CASSAESGGTYEQYF. CDR3 bases: TGTGCCAGTAGTGCCGAAAGCGGGGGGACCTACGAGCAGTACTTC. The chain joins TRBV19 to TRBJ2-7, with 9 nucleotides matching TRBD2. Trimming at V came to 5 bases and at J to 2 bases, leaving 7 bases not matched to a gene. CDR3 length: 15 amino acids. Germline CDR1 and CDR2: LNHDA and SQIVND (reference sequence).